This T cell receptor (beta chain) was retrieved from a study of CD8 T cells in ankylosing spondylitis. Construction of TCR beta libraries was performed using quantitative 5'-RACE with molecular barcodes. TCRdb passed the 5' RACE reads through MiXCR, listing each CDR3 protein once. The profile shows about 340,000 distinct CDR3 sequences, roughly 14% of them singletons. V lost 5 bases to trimming and J lost 4 bases, with 20 bases between them. The germline CDR1 and CDR2 sequences are SGHAT and FQNNGV. CDR3 size: 16 residues. The V call is TRBV11-2, the J call TRBJ1-1; tentatively, D is TRBD1 (5 bases). The sequence was collected from a male donor with ankylosing spondylitis or in good health (not recorded which). Sequencing used blood, either unsorted or a sorted T cell fraction (not recorded which). The CDR3 DNA is TGTGCCAGCAGCCCCGGGGGTGGCGCGACGGGCACTGAAGCTTTCTTT. Its protein product is CASSPGGGATGTEAFF.